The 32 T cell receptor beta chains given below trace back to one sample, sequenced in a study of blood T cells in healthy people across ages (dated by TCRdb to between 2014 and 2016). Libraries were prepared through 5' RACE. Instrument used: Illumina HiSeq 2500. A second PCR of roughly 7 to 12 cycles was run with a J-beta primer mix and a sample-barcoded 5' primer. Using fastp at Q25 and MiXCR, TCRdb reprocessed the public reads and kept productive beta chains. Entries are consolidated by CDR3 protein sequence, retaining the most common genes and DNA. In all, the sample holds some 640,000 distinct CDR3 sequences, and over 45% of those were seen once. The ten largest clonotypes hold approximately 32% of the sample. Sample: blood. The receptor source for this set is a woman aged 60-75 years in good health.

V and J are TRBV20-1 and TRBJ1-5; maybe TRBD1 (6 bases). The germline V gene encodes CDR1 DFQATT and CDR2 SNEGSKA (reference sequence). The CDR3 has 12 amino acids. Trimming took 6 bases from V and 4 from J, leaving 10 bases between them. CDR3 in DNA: TGCAGTGCCATAGGGGGGAATCAGCCCCAGCATTTT. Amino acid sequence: CSAIGGNQPQHF.

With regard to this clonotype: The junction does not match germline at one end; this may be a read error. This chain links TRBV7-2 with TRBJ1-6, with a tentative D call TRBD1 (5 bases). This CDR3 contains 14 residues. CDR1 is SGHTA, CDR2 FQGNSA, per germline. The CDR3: CANSLKGRDSPLHF. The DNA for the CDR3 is TGTGCCAACAGCTTGAAGGGGAGGGATTCACCCCTCCACTTT.

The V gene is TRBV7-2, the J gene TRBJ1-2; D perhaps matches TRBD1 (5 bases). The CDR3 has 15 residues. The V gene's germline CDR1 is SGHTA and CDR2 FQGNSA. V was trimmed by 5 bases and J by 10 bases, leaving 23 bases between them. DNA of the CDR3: TGTGCCAGCAGCGTCAATACCGGGACTCCCTACGACTACACCTTC. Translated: CASSVNTGTPYDYTF. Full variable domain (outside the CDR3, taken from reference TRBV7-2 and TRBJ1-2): GAGVSQSPSNKVTEKGKDVELRCDPISGHTALYWYRQSLGQGLEFLIYFQGNSAPDKSGLPSDRFSAERTGGSVSTLTIQRTQQEDSAVYLCASSVNTGTPYDYTFGSGTRLTVV.

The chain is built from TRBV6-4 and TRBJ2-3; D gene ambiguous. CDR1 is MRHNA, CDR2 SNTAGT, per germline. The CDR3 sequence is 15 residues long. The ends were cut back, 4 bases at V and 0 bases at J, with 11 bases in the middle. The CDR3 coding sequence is TGTGCCAGCAGTGCTGACGACCTGAGCACAGATACGCAGTATTTT. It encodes CASSADDLSTDTQYF.

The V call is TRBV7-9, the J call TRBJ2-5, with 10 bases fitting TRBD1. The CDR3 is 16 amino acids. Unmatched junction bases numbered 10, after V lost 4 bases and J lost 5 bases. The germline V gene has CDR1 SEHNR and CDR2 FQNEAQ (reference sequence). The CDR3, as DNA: TGTGCCAGCAGCTACCACCGGGACAGGGGTCGGGAGACCCAGTACTTC. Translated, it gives CASSYHRDRGRETQYF.

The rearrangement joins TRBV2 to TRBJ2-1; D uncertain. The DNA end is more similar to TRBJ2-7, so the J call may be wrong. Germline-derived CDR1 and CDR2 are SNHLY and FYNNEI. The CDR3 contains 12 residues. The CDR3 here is CASRGYYNEQYF. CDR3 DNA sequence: TGTGCCAGCAGAGGATACTACAATGAGCAGTACTTC.

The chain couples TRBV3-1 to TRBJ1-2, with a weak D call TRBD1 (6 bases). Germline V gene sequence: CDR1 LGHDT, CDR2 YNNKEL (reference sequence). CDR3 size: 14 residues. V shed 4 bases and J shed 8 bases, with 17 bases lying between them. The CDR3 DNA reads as TGTGCCAGCAGCCCAGGGGTACAGGGTAGGGGCTACACCTTC. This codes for CASSPGVQGRGYTF.

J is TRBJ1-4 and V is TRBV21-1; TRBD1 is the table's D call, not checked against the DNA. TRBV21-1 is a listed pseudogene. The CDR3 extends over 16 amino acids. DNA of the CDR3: TGTGCCAGCAGCAGAGGACAGAGACCAACTAATGAAAAACTGTTTTTT. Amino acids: CASSRGQRPTNEKLFF.

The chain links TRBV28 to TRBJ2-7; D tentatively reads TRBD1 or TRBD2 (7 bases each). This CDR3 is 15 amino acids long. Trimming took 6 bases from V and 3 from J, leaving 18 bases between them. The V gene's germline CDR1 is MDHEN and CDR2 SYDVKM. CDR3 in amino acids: CASSPDREGLYEQYF. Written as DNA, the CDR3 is TGTGCCAGCAGCCCCGACAGGGAGGGACTCTACGAGCAGTACTTC. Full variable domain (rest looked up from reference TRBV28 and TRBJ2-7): DVKVTQSSRYLVKRTGEKVFLECVQDMDHENMFWYRQDPGLGLRLIYFSYDVKMKEKGDIPEGYSVSREKKERFSLILESASTNQTSMYLCASSPDREGLYEQYFGPGTRLTVT.

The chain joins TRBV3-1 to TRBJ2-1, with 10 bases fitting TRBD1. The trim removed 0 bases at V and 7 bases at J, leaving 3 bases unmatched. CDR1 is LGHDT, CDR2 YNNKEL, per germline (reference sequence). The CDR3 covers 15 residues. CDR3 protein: CASSQEDRGRNEQFF. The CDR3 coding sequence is TGTGCCAGCAGCCAAGAAGACAGGGGGCGAAATGAGCAGTTCTTC.

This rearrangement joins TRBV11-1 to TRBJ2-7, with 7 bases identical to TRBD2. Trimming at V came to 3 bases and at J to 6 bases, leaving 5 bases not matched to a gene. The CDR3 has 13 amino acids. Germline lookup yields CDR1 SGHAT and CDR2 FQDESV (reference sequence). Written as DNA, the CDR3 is TGTGCCAGCAGCTTGAGCGGGATGGCCGAGCAGTACTTC. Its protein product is CASSLSGMAEQYF.

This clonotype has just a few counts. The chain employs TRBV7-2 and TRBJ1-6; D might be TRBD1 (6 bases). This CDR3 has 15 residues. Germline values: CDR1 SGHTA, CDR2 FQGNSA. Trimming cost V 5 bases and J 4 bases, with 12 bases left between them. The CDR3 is CASSPRTAYNSPLHF. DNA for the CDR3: TGTGCCAGCAGCCCCAGGACAGCATATAATTCACCCCTCCACTTT.

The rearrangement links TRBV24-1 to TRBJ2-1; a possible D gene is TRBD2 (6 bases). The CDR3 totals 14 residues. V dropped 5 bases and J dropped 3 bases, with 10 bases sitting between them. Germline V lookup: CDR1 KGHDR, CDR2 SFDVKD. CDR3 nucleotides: TGTGCCACCAGTGCAAGGGACTTCTACAATGAGCAGTTCTTC. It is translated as CATSARDFYNEQFF.

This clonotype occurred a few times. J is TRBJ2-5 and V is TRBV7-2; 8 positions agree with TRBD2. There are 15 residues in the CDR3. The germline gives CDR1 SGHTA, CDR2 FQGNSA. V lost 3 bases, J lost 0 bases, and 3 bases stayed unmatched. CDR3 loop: CASSFSSGYQETQYF. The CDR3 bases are TGTGCCAGCAGCTTCTCTAGCGGGTACCAAGAGACCCAGTACTTC.

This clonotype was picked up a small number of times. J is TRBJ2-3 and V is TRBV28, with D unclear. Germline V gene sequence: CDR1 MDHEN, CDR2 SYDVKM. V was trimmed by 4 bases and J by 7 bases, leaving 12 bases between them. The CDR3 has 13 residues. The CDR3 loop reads CASSSLRPNTQYF. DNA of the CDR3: TGTGCCAGCAGTTCCCTCCGTCCGAATACGCAGTATTTT.

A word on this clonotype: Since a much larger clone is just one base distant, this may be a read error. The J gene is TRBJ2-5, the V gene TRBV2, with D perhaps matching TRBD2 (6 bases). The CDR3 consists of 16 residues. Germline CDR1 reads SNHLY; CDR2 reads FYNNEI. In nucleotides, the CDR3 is TGTGCCAGCACCGGTGTTGGGGGAGGCTACCAAGGGACCCAGTACTTC. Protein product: CASTGVGGGYQGTQYF.

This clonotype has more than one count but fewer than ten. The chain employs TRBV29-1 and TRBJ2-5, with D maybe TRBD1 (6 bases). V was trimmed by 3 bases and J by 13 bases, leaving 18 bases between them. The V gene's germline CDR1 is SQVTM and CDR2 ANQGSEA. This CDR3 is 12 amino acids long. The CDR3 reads CSVDTHADRAYF. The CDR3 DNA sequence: TGCAGCGTTGACACGCATGCGGACAGAGCGTACTTC.

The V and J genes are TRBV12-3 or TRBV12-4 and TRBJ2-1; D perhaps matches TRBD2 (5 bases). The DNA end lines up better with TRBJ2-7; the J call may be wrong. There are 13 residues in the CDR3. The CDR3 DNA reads TGTGCCAGCAGCTCCCGAGGGTTCAATGAGCAGTACTTC. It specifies CASSSRGFNEQYF.

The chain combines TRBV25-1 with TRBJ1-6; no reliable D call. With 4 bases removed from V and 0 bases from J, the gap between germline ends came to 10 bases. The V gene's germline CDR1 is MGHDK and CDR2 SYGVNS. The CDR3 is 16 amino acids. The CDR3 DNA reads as TGTGCCAGCAGTGGATATGGGAGCTCCTATAATTCACCCCTCCACTTT. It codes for CASSGYGSSYNSPLHF.

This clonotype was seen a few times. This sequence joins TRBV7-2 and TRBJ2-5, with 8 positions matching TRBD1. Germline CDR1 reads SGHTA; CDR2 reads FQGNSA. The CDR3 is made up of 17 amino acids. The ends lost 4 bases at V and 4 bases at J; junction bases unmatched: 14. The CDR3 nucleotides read TGTGCCAGCAGCTCCCATCCGGACAGGGTCACTGGAGAGACCCAGTACTTC. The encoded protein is CASSSHPDRVTGETQYF.

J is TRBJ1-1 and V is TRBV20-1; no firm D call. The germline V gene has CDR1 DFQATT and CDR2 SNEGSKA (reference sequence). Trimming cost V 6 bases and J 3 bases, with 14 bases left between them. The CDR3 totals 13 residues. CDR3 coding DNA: TGCAGTGCACCGACGGCGCCCTACACTGAAGCTTTCTTT. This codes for CSAPTAPYTEAFF.

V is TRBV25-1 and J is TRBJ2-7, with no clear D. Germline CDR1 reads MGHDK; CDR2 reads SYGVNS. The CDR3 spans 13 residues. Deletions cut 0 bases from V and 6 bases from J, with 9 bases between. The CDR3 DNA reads TGTGCCAGCAGTGAATATCGGGCCAGCGAGCAGTACTTC. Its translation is CASSEYRASEQYF.

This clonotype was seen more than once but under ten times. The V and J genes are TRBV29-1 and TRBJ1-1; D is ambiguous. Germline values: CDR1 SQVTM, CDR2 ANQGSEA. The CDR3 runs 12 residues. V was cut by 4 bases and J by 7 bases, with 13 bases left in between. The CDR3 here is CSVVMGLGEAFF. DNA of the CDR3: TGCAGCGTTGTAATGGGTCTCGGTGAAGCTTTCTTT.

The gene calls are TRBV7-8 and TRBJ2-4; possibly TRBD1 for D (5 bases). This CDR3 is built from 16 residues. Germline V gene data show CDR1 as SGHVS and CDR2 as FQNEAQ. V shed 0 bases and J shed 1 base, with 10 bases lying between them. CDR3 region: CASSLASRVAKNIQYF. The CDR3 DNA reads TGTGCCAGCAGCTTAGCCAGCAGGGTTGCCAAAAACATTCAGTACTTC.

CDR3 residues: CASSGGSRTEAFF. In DNA, the CDR3 is TGTGCCAGCAGTGGGGGTTCGAGGACTGAAGCTTTCTTT. The rearrangement uses TRBV2 and TRBJ1-1; D unresolved. V gave up 4 bases and J gave up 5 bases, with 11 bases separating them. The CDR3 consists of 13 residues. Germline-derived CDR1 and CDR2 are SNHLY and FYNNEI.

CDR3 in amino acids: CASMRTGRVRGANVLTF. The CDR3 DNA follows: TGTGCCAGCATGAGAACAGGCCGAGTAAGGGGGGCCAACGTCCTGACTTTC. This chain joins TRBV28 and TRBJ2-6, with D tentatively TRBD1 (5 bases). The CDR3 is 17 residues long. CDR1 and CDR2 from the germline V gene are MDHEN and SYDVKM. Trimming shortened V by 7 bases and J by 4 bases, and 20 bases separated the two germline ends.

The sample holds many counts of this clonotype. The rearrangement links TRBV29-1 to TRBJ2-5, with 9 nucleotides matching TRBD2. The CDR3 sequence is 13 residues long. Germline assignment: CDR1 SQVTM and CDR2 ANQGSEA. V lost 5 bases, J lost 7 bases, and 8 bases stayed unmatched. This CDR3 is CSVRGRVEGTQYF. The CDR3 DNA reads TGCAGCGTTCGCGGGAGGGTGGAAGGGACCCAGTACTTC.

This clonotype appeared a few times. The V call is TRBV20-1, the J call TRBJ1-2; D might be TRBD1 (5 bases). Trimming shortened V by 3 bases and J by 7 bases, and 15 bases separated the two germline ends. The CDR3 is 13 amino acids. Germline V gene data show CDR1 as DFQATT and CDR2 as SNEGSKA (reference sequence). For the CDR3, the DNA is TGCAGTGCTAGCATGCAGGGCAGCGGTGGCTACACCTTC. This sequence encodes CSASMQGSGGYTF.

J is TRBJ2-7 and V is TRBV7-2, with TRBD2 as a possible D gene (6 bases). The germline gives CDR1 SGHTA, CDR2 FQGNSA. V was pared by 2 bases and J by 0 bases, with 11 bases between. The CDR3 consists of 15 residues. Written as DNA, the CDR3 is TGTGCCAGCAGCTTATCGGGAGCCCCCTCCTACGAGCAGTACTTC. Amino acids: CASSLSGAPSYEQYF.

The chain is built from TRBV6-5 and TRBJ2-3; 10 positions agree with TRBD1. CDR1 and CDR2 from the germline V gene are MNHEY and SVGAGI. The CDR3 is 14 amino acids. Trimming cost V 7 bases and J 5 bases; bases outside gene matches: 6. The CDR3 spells CASTPGTGEDTQYF. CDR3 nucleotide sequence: TGTGCCAGCACTCCCGGGACAGGGGAAGATACGCAGTATTTT.

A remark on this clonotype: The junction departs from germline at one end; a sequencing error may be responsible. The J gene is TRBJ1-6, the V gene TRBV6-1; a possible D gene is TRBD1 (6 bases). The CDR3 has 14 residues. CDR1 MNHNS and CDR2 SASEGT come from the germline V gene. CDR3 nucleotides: TGTGCCAGCAGTGAGATGCCAGGGGATTCACCCCCCCACTTT. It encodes CASSEMPGDSPPHF.

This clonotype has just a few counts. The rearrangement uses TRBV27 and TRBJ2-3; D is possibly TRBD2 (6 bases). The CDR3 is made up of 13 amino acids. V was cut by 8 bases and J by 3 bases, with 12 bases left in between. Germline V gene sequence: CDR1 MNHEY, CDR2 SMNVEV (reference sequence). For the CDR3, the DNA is TGTGCCAGCTTAACCCGGGGGACAGATACGCAGTATTTT. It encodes CASLTRGTDTQYF.